This record covers a single T cell receptor beta chain. Per the authors' pipeline: Amplified reference gene primers provided the basis for estimating nucleated cell counts. Clones were read by immunoSEQ multiplex PCR, and TCRdb kept only the in-frame ones, dropping some. The DNA gave D and trimming, while V, J and clone size come from that table. The sample lists tens of thousands of clones; approximately 80% were seen once. The sample is drawn from a study of blood T cell repertoires in COVID-19. In the study overall: T cells, B-cell-depleted T cells, or PBMCs provided the cDNA or gDNA that served as material.

The sequence came from a human donor in a cohort sampled during active COVID-19. Sequenced material: peripheral blood.

The CDR3 reads CASSQAAYKGGRHVEQYF. The CDR3 nucleotides read TGCGCCAGCAGCCAAGCTGCGTATAAAGGCGGGAGGCACGTCGAGCAGTACTTC. The J gene is TRBJ2-7, the V gene TRBV4-3, with 8 bases lining up with TRBD2. The CDR3 contains 18 residues. The V and J ends lost 1 base and 6 bases, in that order; junction bases with no gene match: 17. The V gene's germline CDR1 is LGHNA and CDR2 YSLEER.